This T cell receptor beta chain was identified during a study of shared clonotypes between healthy human individuals. At the level of the study: Each donor contributed plates that comprised three CD4 naive, three CD4 memory, two CD8 naive and one CD8 memory.

Germline CDR1 and CDR2: SGDLS and YYNGEE. Trimming stripped 3 bases from V and 0 bases from J, with 9 bases between. The CDR3 runs to 14 residues. A word on this clone: The same CDR3 arises from other DNA sequences in this sample as well.

Naive CD8 cells lacked CD45RO and underwent positive selection for CCR7, leaving out terminally differentiated effector memory CD45RA+ cells. Adult donors, all healthy and HIV-negative, had no recent acute infections or vaccinations. The data were produced by immunoSEQ multiplex PCR, yet TCRdb's version contains in-frame clones alone and is incomplete. The table shows about 2.2 million clones, with just under 95% occurring only once. The chain couples TRBV9 to TRBJ2-5, with D maybe TRBD2 (6 bases). The sequence derives from a man between 18 and 29 years old in good health. Some clones in this sample may be carry-over from other donors' samples. The source material was naive CD8+ T cells from PBMCs. CDR3 residues: CASSGREYQETQYF. The CDR3 bases are TGTGCCAGCAGCGGACGGGAGTACCAAGAGACCCAGTACTTC.